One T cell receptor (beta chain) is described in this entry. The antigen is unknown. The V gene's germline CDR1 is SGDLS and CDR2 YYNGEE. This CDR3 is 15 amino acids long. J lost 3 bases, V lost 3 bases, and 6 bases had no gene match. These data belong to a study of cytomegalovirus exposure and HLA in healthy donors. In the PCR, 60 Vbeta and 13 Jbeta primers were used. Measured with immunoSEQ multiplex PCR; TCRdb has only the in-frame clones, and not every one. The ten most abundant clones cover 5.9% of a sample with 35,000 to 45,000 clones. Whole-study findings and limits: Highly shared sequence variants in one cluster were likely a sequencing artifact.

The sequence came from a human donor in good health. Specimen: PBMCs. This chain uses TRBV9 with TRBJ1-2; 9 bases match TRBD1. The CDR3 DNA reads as TGTGCCAGCAGCGAGGGGACAGGGTATGACTATGGCTACACCTTC. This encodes CASSEGTGYDYGYTF.